The 10 T cell receptor beta chains in this list originate from one sample, sequenced in a study of shared clonotypes between healthy human individuals. The repertoire was sequenced with immunoSEQ multiplex PCR; TCRdb's copy has only in-frame clones and lacks some. The data hold about 700,000 clones, with about 74% observed a single time. The specimen sequenced was memory CD4+ T cells sorted from blood. Subset: CD45RA-negative fraction. These receptors were collected from a woman aged 25 to 39 in good health.

The gene calls are TRBV6-6 and TRBJ2-5; maybe TRBD1 (6 bases). The DNA end is more similar to TRBJ2-7, so the J call may be wrong. The CDR3 is made up of 15 amino acids. The germline CDR1 and CDR2 sequences are MNHNY and SVGAGI (reference sequence). CDR3 in amino acids: CASSPPERGLNEQYF. DNA of the CDR3: TGTGCCAGCAGCCCCCCGGAGAGGGGGTTAAACGAGCAGTACTTC.

The chain joins TRBV7-9 to TRBJ2-7; TRBD1 matches 7 bases. V trimming: 1 base; J trimming: 4 bases; junction bases outside the gene matches: 13. The CDR3 is 17 residues long. From germline, CDR1 is SEHNR and CDR2 FQNEAQ (reference sequence). Written as DNA, the CDR3 is TGTGCCAGCAGCTTAGGTCGGGACAGCGACATACCTTACGAGCAGTACTTC. Translation gives CASSLGRDSDIPYEQYF.

The chain links TRBV7-9 to TRBJ2-7; D ambiguous. V was cut by 6 bases and J by 6 bases, with 15 bases left in between. The CDR3 spans 13 residues. Germline V gene data show CDR1 as SEHNR and CDR2 as FQNEAQ (reference sequence). The CDR3 DNA follows: TGTGCCAGCAGAATTGGGCCGGGCCGCGAGCAGTACTTC. This encodes CASRIGPGREQYF.

This clone showed up just once. This chain connects TRBV7-9 to TRBJ1-1; possibly TRBD1 for D (5 bases). The CDR3 covers 13 residues. Trimming took 3 bases from V and 7 from J, leaving 12 bases between them. Germline V gene sequence: CDR1 SEHNR, CDR2 FQNEAQ (reference sequence). The CDR3 bases are TGTGCCAGCAGCTTCGGGACGGGGGTTGAAGCTTTCTTT. Translation gives CASSFGTGVEAFF.

The rearrangement links TRBV6-1 to TRBJ2-5; 7 nucleotides match TRBD1. V shed 5 bases, J shed 2 bases, and the junction held 8 bases outside the gene matches. The CDR3 spans 15 residues. Germline loops: CDR1 MNHNS, CDR2 SASEGT. The CDR3: CASSRPGGSQETQYF. Here the CDR3 DNA reads TGTGCCAGCAGTCGACCAGGGGGAAGTCAAGAGACCCAGTACTTC.

The rearrangement uses TRBV14 and TRBJ2-5, with D hard to call. The CDR3 length is 15 residues. Deletions cut 4 bases from V and 3 bases from J, with 15 bases between. Germline loops: CDR1 SGHDN, CDR2 FVKESK. The chain's CDR3 is CASSLRRGPEETQYF. The CDR3 bases are TGTGCCAGCAGCCTTCGGAGAGGCCCAGAAGAGACCCAGTACTTC.

This clone came up a few times. V is TRBV21-1 and J is TRBJ1-5. TRBV21-1 is noted as a pseudogene. This CDR3 spans 17 amino acids. The CDR3 loop is CASSKDVGECSNQPQHF. CDR3 DNA: TGTGCCAGCAGCAAAGATGTCGGGGAATGTAGCAATCAGCCCCAGCATTTT.

The gene calls are TRBV6-6 and TRBJ2-5; D is perhaps TRBD1 (6 bases). The CDR3 consists of 15 residues. Trimming left V 1 base short and J 5 bases short, with 14 bases between. CDR1 is MNHNY, CDR2 SVGAGI, per germline (reference sequence). The CDR3 spells CASSYFRDDRETQYF. CDR3 nucleotide sequence: TGTGCCAGCAGTTACTTTCGGGATGACAGGGAGACCCAGTACTTC.

This chain links TRBV30 with TRBJ2-2; a possible D gene is TRBD2 (6 bases). Trimming stripped 4 bases from V and 6 bases from J, with 15 bases between. The CDR3 contains 14 residues. Germline V CDR1 and CDR2: GTSNPN, SVGIG (reference sequence). The CDR3 sequence: CAWKLPWGAGELFF. The CDR3 DNA reads TGTGCCTGGAAGCTCCCGTGGGGGGCCGGGGAGCTGTTTTTT.

The table lists this clone with a count of one. V usage is TRBV4-1 and J usage is TRBJ2-7, with D perhaps being TRBD1 or TRBD2 (6 bases each). V shed 0 bases and J shed 2 bases, with 14 bases lying between them. Germline loops: CDR1 MGHRA, CDR2 YSYEKL. This CDR3 spans 16 amino acids. The CDR3 nucleotides are TGCGCCAGCAGCCAAGAGAGAGGGGGGCCCCCCTACGAGCAGTACTTC. It codes for CASSQERGGPPYEQYF.